These 23 T cell receptor beta chains came from one sample sequenced in a study of identical twins. MiXCR, run by TCRdb on the 5' RACE reads, gives a single entry per CDR3 protein. The sample holds 690,000 or so distinct CDR3 sequences; 8.5% to 9% are singletons and the top ten take roughly 0.9%. These data were likewise used in another study, on yellow fever vaccine responses in identical twins.

The specimen sequenced was PBMCs. These receptors were collected from a young woman in good health.

A few counts support this clonotype. The genes are TRBV27 and TRBJ2-2; possible D gene TRBD2, 5 bases. Germline-derived CDR1 and CDR2 are MNHEY and SMNVEV (reference sequence). CDR3 size: 14 residues. The ends were cut back, 4 bases at V and 6 bases at J, with 12 bases in the middle. CDR3 region: CASSWGTSSGELFF. The CDR3 coding sequence is TGTGCCAGCAGTTGGGGAACTAGTTCCGGGGAGCTGTTTTTT.

This clonotype was detected only a few times. The chain is built from TRBV5-1 and TRBJ2-5; 9 bases align to TRBD1. Unmatched junction bases numbered 4, after V lost 0 bases and J lost 4 bases. Looked up from germline, CDR1 is SGHRS and CDR2 is YFSETQ. This CDR3 contains 15 residues. The CDR3 DNA reads as TGCGCCAGCAGCTTGGCACAGGGGGCGGGAGAGACCCAGTACTTC. Its translation is CASSLAQGAGETQYF.

This clonotype came up many times. CDR3 DNA sequence: TGCGCCAGCAGCCAAGATAGCGGACTCTCCTACAATGAGCAGTTCTTC. As protein: CASSQDSGLSYNEQFF. V gene TRBV4-3 combines with J gene TRBJ2-1; a weak D match, TRBD2 (6 bases). The CDR3 is made up of 16 amino acids. Germline assignment: CDR1 LGHNA and CDR2 YSLEER. The V and J ends lost 0 bases and 0 bases respectively, with 9 bases between them.

This sequence joins TRBV28 and TRBJ2-2, with 8 bases lining up with TRBD1. With V trimmed by 5 bases and J by 6 bases, 11 bases remained unmatched. CDR1 and CDR2 (germline): MDHEN, SYDVKM. There are 16 residues in the CDR3. In DNA, the CDR3 is TGTGCCAGCAGTCCCTCCGTGACAGGGGTTCCCGGGGAGCTGTTTTTT. It translates to CASSPSVTGVPGELFF.

This clonotype has more than one count but fewer than ten. The chain recombines TRBV2 with TRBJ1-2; D ambiguous. There are 14 residues in the CDR3. V shed 2 bases and J shed 7 bases, with 14 bases lying between them. Looked up from germline, CDR1 is SNHLY and CDR2 is FYNNEI. The CDR3 nucleotides are TGTGCCAGCAGTGAATGGAGCAACCTCCCTGGCTACACCTTC. Its protein is CASSEWSNLPGYTF.

The chain couples TRBV20-1 to TRBJ2-7, with D possibly being TRBD2 (5 bases). Looked up from germline, CDR1 is DFQATT and CDR2 is SNEGSKA (reference sequence). The germline V and J ends were trimmed by 2 bases and 2 bases, with 13 bases remaining between them. The CDR3 covers 14 residues. CDR3 in amino acids: CSARPRLATYEQYF. As DNA, the CDR3 is TGCAGTGCTAGACCCAGGCTAGCAACCTACGAGCAGTACTTC.

V usage is TRBV3-1 and J usage is TRBJ2-5, with a possible D match to TRBD2 (6 bases). CDR3 length equals 18 residues. V dropped 0 bases and J dropped 4 bases, with 21 bases sitting between them. Germline V CDR1 and CDR2: LGHDT, YNNKEL (reference sequence). CDR3 protein: CASSQERQLAGRVETQYF. In nucleotides, the CDR3 is TGTGCCAGCAGCCAAGAAAGGCAGCTGGCGGGAAGGGTAGAGACCCAGTACTTC.

The chain has TRBV2 and TRBJ2-2, with TRBD2 as a possible D gene (5 bases). Germline V gene lookup returns CDR1 SNHLY and CDR2 FYNNEI. This CDR3 is 15 amino acids long. V was clipped by 0 bases and J by 7 bases, with 12 bases between them. The CDR3 spells CASSEALLGSGELFF. The CDR3 region has the DNA TGTGCCAGCAGTGAAGCGCTTTTGGGGAGCGGGGAGCTGTTTTTT.

The gene calls are TRBV19 and TRBJ2-2, with D uncertain. In germline, CDR1 is LNHDA, CDR2 SQIVND (reference sequence). The CDR3 extends over 13 amino acids. The germline V and J ends were trimmed by 5 bases and 3 bases, with 7 bases remaining between them. CDR3 nucleotide sequence: TGTGCCAGTAGTGTTGCTTACACCGGGGAGCTGTTTTTT. Its protein is CASSVAYTGELFF.

The chain has TRBV7-8 and TRBJ2-3, with TRBD1 matching over 7 bases. Trimming removed 0 bases from V and 6 bases from J; junction bases left unmatched: 3. This CDR3 is 14 amino acids long. The V gene's germline CDR1 is SGHVS and CDR2 FQNEAQ. The CDR3 region is CASSLAGGVDTQYF. Here the CDR3 DNA reads TGTGCCAGCAGCTTAGCAGGGGGCGTCGATACGCAGTATTTT.

This CDR3 reads CASSNSWGETQYF. The CDR3 DNA sequence: TGTGCCAGCAGTAATAGCTGGGGGGAGACCCAGTACTTC. The genes are TRBV7-3 and TRBJ2-5; D may be TRBD1 or TRBD2 (5 bases each). The CDR3 covers 13 residues. Deletions cut 6 bases from V and 5 bases from J, with 13 bases between. Germline CDR1 reads SGHTA; CDR2 reads FQGTGA. Looking up the rest from reference TRBV7-3 and TRBJ2-5 gives the full variable domain: GAGVSQTPSNKVTEKGKYVELRCDPISGHTALYWYRQSLGQGPEFLIYFQGTGAADDSGLPNDRFFAVRPEGSVSTLKIQRTERGDSAVYLCASSNSWGETQYFGPGTRLLVL.

The chain recombines TRBV24-1 with TRBJ2-1, with 8 bases aligning to TRBD1. CDR1 is KGHDR and CDR2 is SFDVKD in the germline V gene. The CDR3 runs to 22 residues. V was clipped by 7 bases and J by 6 bases; unmatched bases: 31. The CDR3 nucleotides read TGTGCCACCAGAAGGACCAAGCCTACCCCGGGACAGGCGGACACAAGGACCAATGAGCAGTTCTTC. Translating it yields CATRRTKPTPGQADTRTNEQFF.

This clonotype was picked up a small number of times. The V and J genes are TRBV11-1 and TRBJ2-3, with D uncertain. The CDR3 length is 16 residues. CDR1 is SGHAT, CDR2 FQDESV, per germline (reference sequence). V lost 5 bases and J 3 bases, leaving 18 bases between the germline ends. The DNA for the CDR3 is TGTGCCAGCAGCCTTCTGGTCCTCAAACCAACAGATACGCAGTATTTT. Its protein product is CASSLLVLKPTDTQYF.

The chain joins TRBV10-3 to TRBJ1-5; TRBD1 agrees at 9 bases. V was pared by 4 bases and J by 4 bases, with 2 bases of the junction left unmatched. Germline lookup yields CDR1 ENHRY and CDR2 SYGVKD. CDR3 length: 14 amino acids. The CDR3 nucleotides are TGTGCCATCAGTGCGGGACAGGGAAATCAGCCCCAGCATTTT. This translates into CAISAGQGNQPQHF.

The chain uses TRBV12-3 or TRBV12-4 and TRBJ2-7; the D is unclear. CDR3 size: 14 residues. Trimming took off 3 bases at V and 3 bases at J, with 12 bases between the two ends. The CDR3 DNA sequence: TGTGCCAGCAGTTTGGTTGGGCCCGACTACGAGCAGTACTTC. It encodes CASSLVGPDYEQYF.

The chain joins TRBV7-9 to TRBJ1-4; 7 bases line up with TRBD1. With V trimmed by 3 bases and J by 8 bases, 12 bases remained unmatched. Per the germline V gene, CDR1 is SEHNR and CDR2 is FQNEAQ (reference sequence). The CDR3 runs to 16 residues. The DNA of the CDR3 is TGTGCCAGCAGCTTCCACCGACAGGGTGGGTACGAAAAACTGTTTTTT. Amino acids: CASSFHRQGGYEKLFF.

The V and J genes are TRBV7-9 and TRBJ2-4; unclear D gene. CDR1 is SEHNR, CDR2 FQNEAQ, per germline (reference sequence). There are 14 residues in the CDR3. Between the trimmed V and J ends, which lost 3 bases and 8 bases, there was a span of 14 bases. The chain's CDR3 is CASSLTQSVDIQYF. As DNA, the CDR3 is TGTGCCAGCAGCTTGACCCAGAGCGTGGACATTCAGTACTTC.

This clonotype was counted at least ten times. The genes are TRBV20-1 and TRBJ2-1; possible D gene TRBD1, 5 bases. The CDR3 totals 16 residues. V was clipped by 0 bases and J by 2 bases, with 14 bases between them. Germline CDR1 DFQATT, CDR2 SNEGSKA (reference sequence). This chain's CDR3 is CSARDLRGNTYNEQFF. DNA for the CDR3: TGCAGTGCTAGAGATCTAAGGGGAAACACCTACAATGAGCAGTTCTTC.

V usage is TRBV4-3 and J usage is TRBJ2-7; 9 bases agree with TRBD1. Germline V gene lookup returns CDR1 LGHNA and CDR2 YSLEER. This CDR3 is built from 16 residues. J lost 2 bases, V lost 0 bases, and 5 bases had no gene match. CDR3 residues: CASSQDWTGATYEQYF. The CDR3 bases are TGCGCCAGCAGCCAAGATTGGACAGGGGCGACCTACGAGCAGTACTTC.

In its sample, this clonotype was seen a few times. The chain links TRBV15 to TRBJ2-3, with a weak D call TRBD2 (7 bases). The germline V and J ends were trimmed by 3 bases and 6 bases, with 16 bases remaining between them. The CDR3 extends over 15 amino acids. Germline values: CDR1 LNHNV, CDR2 YYDKDF (reference sequence). The chain's CDR3 is CATSRDGGPKDTQYF. CDR3 DNA sequence: TGTGCCACCAGCAGGGACGGGGGGCCCAAGGATACGCAGTATTTT.

This clonotype has just a few counts. This chain uses TRBV15 with TRBJ2-4; D is ambiguous. Trimming removed 0 bases from V and 2 bases from J, with 14 bases in between. The CDR3 is 17 residues long. Germline lookup yields CDR1 LNHNV and CDR2 YYDKDF (reference sequence). CDR3 amino acids: CATSRDPMTLTKNIQYF. The CDR3 bases are TGTGCCACCAGCAGAGATCCCATGACCCTAACCAAAAACATTCAGTACTTC.

This clonotype was seen a handful of times. The rearrangement uses TRBV3-1 and TRBJ2-7, with 8 bases fitting TRBD2. The V and J ends lost 4 bases and 2 bases, in that order; junction bases with no gene match: 7. The CDR3 spans 15 residues. CDR1 and CDR2 (germline): LGHDT, YNNKEL (reference sequence). DNA for the CDR3: TGTGCCAGCAGCCCGGCGCGGGGGGCCCCCTACGAGCAGTACTTC. Its protein product is CASSPARGAPYEQYF.

In its sample, this clonotype was seen a few times. V is TRBV20-1 and J is TRBJ1-1, with D perhaps TRBD1 (5 bases). V was clipped by 6 bases and J by 4 bases, with 18 bases between them. This CDR3 is 14 amino acids long. Germline V CDR1 and CDR2: DFQATT, SNEGSKA (reference sequence). Here the CDR3 DNA reads TGCAGTGCCCCATGGGCAGGGTCGAGCACTGAAGCTTTCTTT. Amino acids: CSAPWAGSSTEAFF.